This T cell receptor (beta chain) was recorded in a study of shared clonotypes between healthy human individuals. Generated by immunoSEQ multiplex PCR, the TCRdb table keeps only in-frame clones and is missing some. The sample consists of about a million clones, 60% to 80% of them appearing once. This CDR3 is built from 16 residues. Trimming removed 5 bases at V and 0 bases at J, with 14 bases between. Germline values: CDR1 SGHNT, CDR2 YENEEA. The clonotype comes from a man aged 18-30 years in good health. Some clones in this sample may be carry-over from other donors' samples. The sample consisted of memory CD4+ T cells from PBMCs. The subset denotes: CD45RA-negative fraction. The chain combines TRBV11-3 with TRBJ2-1; either TRBD1 or TRBD2 may fit D (5 bases each). CDR3 residues: CASSLWSGSSYNEQFF. DNA of the CDR3: TGTGCCAGCAGCCTCTGGTCAGGGAGCTCCTACAATGAGCAGTTCTTC.